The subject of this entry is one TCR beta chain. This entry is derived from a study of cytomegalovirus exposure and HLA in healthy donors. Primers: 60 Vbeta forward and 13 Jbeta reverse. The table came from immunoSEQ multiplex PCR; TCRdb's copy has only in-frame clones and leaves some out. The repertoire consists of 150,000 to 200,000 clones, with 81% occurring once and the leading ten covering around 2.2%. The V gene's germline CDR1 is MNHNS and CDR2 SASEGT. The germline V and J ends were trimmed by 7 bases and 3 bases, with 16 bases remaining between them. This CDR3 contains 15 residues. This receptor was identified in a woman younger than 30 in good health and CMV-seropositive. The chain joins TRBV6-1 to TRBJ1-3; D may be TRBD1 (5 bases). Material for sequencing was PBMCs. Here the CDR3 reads CASTLTVRYGNTIYF. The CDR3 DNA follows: TGTGCCAGCACCCTGACAGTCCGGTATGGAAACACCATATATTTT.